A single sample gave rise to the 2 T cell receptor beta chains below, sequenced in a study of blood T cell repertoires in COVID-19. TCRdb's copy holds only in-frame clones and misses some; the assay was immunoSEQ multiplex PCR. The top ten hold 0.94% of the sample, which has a few hundred thousand clones, about nine tenths seen once. Material for sequencing was peripheral blood. All receptors come from a middle-aged woman who had recovered from COVID-19.

The CDR3 loop reads CASSLGVTGSTYEQYF. The CDR3, as DNA: TGTGCCAGCAGCTTAGGGGTGACAGGGAGTACCTACGAGCAGTACTTC. The gene calls are TRBV7-8 and TRBJ2-7, with 7 bases matching TRBD1. V trimming: 1 base; J trimming: 2 bases; junction bases outside the gene matches: 8. The length of the CDR3 is 16 residues. The germline V gene has CDR1 SGHVS and CDR2 FQNEAQ. The variable domain in full, completed from reference TRBV7-8 and TRBJ2-7, reads GAGVSQSPRYKVAKRGQDVALRCDPISGHVSLFWYQQALGQGPEFLTYFQNEAQLDKSGLPSDRFFAERPEGSVSTLKIQRTQQEDSAVYLCASSLGVTGSTYEQYFGPGTRLTVT.

This rearrangement joins TRBV7-9 to TRBJ1-3; D gene uncertain. Per the germline V gene, CDR1 is SEHNR and CDR2 is FQNEAQ (reference sequence). The CDR3 runs to 15 residues. The V and J ends lost 0 bases and 1 base respectively, with 7 bases between them. CDR3 region: CASSLASGSGNTIYF. In DNA, the CDR3 is TGTGCCAGCAGCTTAGCGTCGGGGTCTGGAAACACCATATATTTT.